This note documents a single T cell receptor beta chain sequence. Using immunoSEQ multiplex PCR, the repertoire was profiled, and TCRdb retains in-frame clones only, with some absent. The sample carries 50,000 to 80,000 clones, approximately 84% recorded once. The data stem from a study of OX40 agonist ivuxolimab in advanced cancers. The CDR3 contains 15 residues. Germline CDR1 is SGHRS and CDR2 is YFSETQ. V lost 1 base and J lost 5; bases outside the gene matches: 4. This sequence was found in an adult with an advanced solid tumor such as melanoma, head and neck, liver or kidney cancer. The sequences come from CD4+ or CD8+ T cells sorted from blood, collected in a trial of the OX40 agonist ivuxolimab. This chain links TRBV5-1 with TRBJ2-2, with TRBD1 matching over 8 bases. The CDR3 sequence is CASSLMTGDTGELFF. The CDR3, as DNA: TGCGCCAGCAGCTTGATGACAGGGGATACCGGGGAGCTGTTTTTT. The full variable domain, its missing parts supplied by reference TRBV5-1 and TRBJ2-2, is KAGVTQTPRYLIKTRGQQVTLSCSPISGHRSVSWYQQTPGQGLQFLFEYFSETQRNKGNFPGRFSGRQFSNSRSEMNVSTLELGDSALYLCASSLMTGDTGELFFGEGSRLTVL.